This T cell receptor (beta chain) stems from a study of T-cell reconstitution after alpha-beta-depleted transplantation in children. In its sample, this clonotype was seen many times. The antigen is not known. Notes on the study in general: A year post-transplant, T-cell counts and diversity derived mostly from newly produced T cells. High day-60 TCRbeta diversity in some patients came from surviving recipient T cells and thymic progenitors. Expanded graft clones, several hundred of them, were reportedly the source of alpha-beta T cells about two months after transplant.

The CDR3 has 16 amino acids. V lost 4 bases and J lost 10, with 28 bases in between. Germline assignment: CDR1 SQVTM and CDR2 ANQGSEA. The TCRbeta library was prepared with unique molecular identifiers. TCRdb recomputed calls from the PCR reads with MiXCR, one row per CDR3 protein. This table holds 450,000 to 550,000 distinct CDR3 sequences, 9.5% to 12% found once. Sequenced material: PBMCs, mostly from graft donor cells, taken 180 days after TCRalphabeta/CD19-depleted stem cell transplant. This TCR was recovered from a female patient aged 2 to 10 who had a stem cell transplant for aplastic anemia, so the T cells may come from the graft donor. The chain carries TRBV29-1 and TRBJ1-1, with D hard to call. The chain's CDR3 is CSVGYSSTANLLPAFF. CDR3 nucleotide sequence: TGCAGCGTTGGGTATTCTTCCACGGCTAATCTGCTCCCAGCTTTCTTT. Together with reference TRBV29-1 and TRBJ1-1, the CDR3 gives the full variable domain: SAVISQKPSRDICQRGTSLTIQCQVDSQVTMMFWYRQQPGQSLTLIATANQGSEATYESGFVIDKFPISRPNLTFSTLTVSNMSPEDSSIYLCSVGYSSTANLLPAFFGQGTRLTVV.